The 6 T cell receptor beta chains presented below share a single source sample, sequenced in a study of beta chain features in type 1 diabetes. The investigators reverse transcribed all of the isolated RNA, so they sequenced expressed TCRB transcripts. The data were produced by immunoSEQ multiplex PCR, yet TCRdb's version contains in-frame clones alone and is incomplete. The sample yields 200,000 to 250,000 clones, approximately 11% seen once. The source material was central memory CD4+ T cells from blood. The receptors come from a man aged 18 to 29 in good health.

This clone occurred many times. This rearrangement joins TRBV14 to TRBJ1-2; D not resolved. The CDR3 spans 14 residues. Trimming pared 1 base from V and 11 bases from J, leaving 17 bases between. Germline V CDR1 and CDR2: SGHDN, FVKESK. CDR3 loop: CASSQAEGAFGYTF. CDR3 nucleotide sequence: TGTGCCAGCAGCCAAGCGGAGGGAGCCTTTGGGTACACCTTC.

In this sample, this clone turned up a few times. The rearrangement uses TRBV28 and TRBJ2-7; weak D call: TRBD1 (6 bases). Germline assignment: CDR1 MDHEN and CDR2 SYDVKM. CDR3 length: 15 amino acids. The V gene lost 6 bases and the J gene lost 0 bases, with 15 bases spanning the gap. For the CDR3, the DNA is TGTGCCAGCAGCCTTGGGACACCCCGCTCCTACGAGCAGTACTTC. Translated, it gives CASSLGTPRSYEQYF.

This clone was seen a handful of times. CDR3: CASSFWPGGGSYNEQFF. Here the CDR3 DNA reads TGTGCCAGCAGCTTCTGGCCGGGTGGGGGTTCCTACAATGAGCAGTTCTTC. This chain connects TRBV7-8 to TRBJ2-1; either TRBD1 or TRBD2 may supply D (5 bases each). The CDR3 covers 17 residues. The ends were cut back, 3 bases at V and 1 base at J, with 16 bases in the middle. Germline V gives CDR1 SGHVS, CDR2 FQNEAQ.

This clone came up a few times. The same CDR3 arises from other DNA sequences in this sample as well. The chain joins TRBV4-1 to TRBJ2-7; 10 bases are shared with TRBD1. Germline CDR1 and CDR2: MGHRA and YSYEKL. The CDR3 consists of 14 residues. Trimming at V came to 4 bases and at J to 4 bases, leaving 4 bases not matched to a gene. The CDR3 DNA reads TGCGCCAGCAGCCTCCGGGACAGGGGTTACGAGCAGTACTTC. Amino acid sequence: CASSLRDRGYEQYF.

This clone has a count of ten or more. The chain employs TRBV21-1 and TRBJ2-7; the table's D call, TRBD2, was not checked against the DNA. TRBV21-1 has pseudogene status. This CDR3 spans 14 amino acids. The CDR3 sequence is CASSGHGSEYEQYF. As DNA, the CDR3 is TGTGCCAGCAGCGGTCACGGGAGCGAGTACGAGCAGTACTTC.

The V call is TRBV9, the J call TRBJ2-1; D is undetermined. CDR3 size: 12 residues. Germline assignment: CDR1 SGDLS and CDR2 YYNGEE. Trimming cost V 4 bases and J 15 bases, with 17 bases left between them. CDR3 DNA: TGTGCCAGCAGCTCGGCCCCTGGGTGGCCGTTCTTC. Its translation: CASSSAPGWPFF. Filled out from reference TRBV9 and TRBJ2-1, the complete variable domain reads DSGVTQTPKHLITATGQRVTLRCSPRSGDLSVYWYQQSLDQGLQFLIQYYNGEERAKGNILERFSAQQFPDLHSELNLSSLELGDSALYFCASSSAPGWPFFGPGTRLTVL.